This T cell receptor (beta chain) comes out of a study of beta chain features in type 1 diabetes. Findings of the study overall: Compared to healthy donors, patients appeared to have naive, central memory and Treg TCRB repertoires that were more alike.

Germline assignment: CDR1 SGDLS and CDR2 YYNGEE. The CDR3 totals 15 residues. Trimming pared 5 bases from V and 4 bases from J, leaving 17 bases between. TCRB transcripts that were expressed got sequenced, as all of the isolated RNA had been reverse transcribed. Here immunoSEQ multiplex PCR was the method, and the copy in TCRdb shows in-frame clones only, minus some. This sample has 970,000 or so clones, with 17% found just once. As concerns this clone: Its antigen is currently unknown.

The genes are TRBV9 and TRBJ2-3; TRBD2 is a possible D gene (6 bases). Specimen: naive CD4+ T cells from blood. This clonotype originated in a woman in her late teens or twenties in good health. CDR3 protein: CASSGGMGFADTQYF. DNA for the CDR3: TGTGCCAGCAGTGGGGGGATGGGGTTCGCAGATACGCAGTATTTT.